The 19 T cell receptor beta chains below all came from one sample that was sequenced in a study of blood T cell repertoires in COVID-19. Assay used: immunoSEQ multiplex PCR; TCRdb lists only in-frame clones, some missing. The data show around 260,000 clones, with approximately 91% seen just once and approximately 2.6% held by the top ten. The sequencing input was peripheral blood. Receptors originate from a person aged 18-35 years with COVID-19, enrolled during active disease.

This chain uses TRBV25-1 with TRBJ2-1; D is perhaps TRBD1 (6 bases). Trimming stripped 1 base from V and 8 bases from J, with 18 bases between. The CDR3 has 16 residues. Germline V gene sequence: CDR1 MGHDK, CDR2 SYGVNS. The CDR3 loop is CASSEFKRGIDHEQFF. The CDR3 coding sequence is TGTGCCAGCAGTGAATTTAAAAGGGGGATCGATCATGAGCAGTTCTTC.

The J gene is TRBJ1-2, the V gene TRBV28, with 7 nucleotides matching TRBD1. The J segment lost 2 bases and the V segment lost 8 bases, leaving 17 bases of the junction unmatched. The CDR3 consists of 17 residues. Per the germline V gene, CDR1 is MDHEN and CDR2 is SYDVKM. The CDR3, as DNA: TGTGCCAGCGGATCCGTGGGGGACTCGACAGGGAACTATGGCTACACCTTC. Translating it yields CASGSVGDSTGNYGYTF.

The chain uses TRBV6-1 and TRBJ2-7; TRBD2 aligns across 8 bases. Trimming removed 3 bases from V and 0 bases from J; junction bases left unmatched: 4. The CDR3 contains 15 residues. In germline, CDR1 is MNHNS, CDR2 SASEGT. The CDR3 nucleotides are TGTGCCAGCAGTGAGGTTAGCGGGGCCTCCTACGAGCAGTACTTC. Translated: CASSEVSGASYEQYF.

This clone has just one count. CDR3 region: CASSQGLGSYEQYF. CDR3 nucleotide sequence: TGTGCCAGCAGCCAAGGGCTAGGTTCCTACGAGCAGTACTTC. This chain connects TRBV3-1 (or the pseudogene TRBV3-2) to TRBJ2-7, with no clear D. The V gene's germline CDR1 is LGHDT and CDR2 YNNKEL (reference sequence). CDR3 length: 14 amino acids. Trimming cost V 1 base and J 1 base, with 8 bases left between them.

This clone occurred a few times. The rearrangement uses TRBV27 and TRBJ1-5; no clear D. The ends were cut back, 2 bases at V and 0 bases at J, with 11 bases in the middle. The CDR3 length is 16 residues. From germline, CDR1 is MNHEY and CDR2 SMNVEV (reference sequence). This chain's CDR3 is CASSLDPRGSNQPQHF. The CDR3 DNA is TGTGCCAGCAGTTTAGATCCTCGGGGTAGCAATCAGCCCCAGCATTTT.

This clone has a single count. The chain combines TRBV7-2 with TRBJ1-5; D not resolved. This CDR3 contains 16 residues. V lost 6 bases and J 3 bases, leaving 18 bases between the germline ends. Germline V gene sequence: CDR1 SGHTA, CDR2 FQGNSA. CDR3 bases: TGTGCCAGCAGGCCATCGGGAGGTACCTACAATCAGCCCCAGCATTTT. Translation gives CASRPSGGTYNQPQHF.

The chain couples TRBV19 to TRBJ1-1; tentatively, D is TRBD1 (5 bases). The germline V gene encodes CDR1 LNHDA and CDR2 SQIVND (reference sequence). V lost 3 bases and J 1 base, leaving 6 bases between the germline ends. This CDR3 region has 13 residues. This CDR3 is CASSIGQNTEAFF. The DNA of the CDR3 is TGTGCCAGTAGTATCGGACAGAACACTGAAGCTTTCTTT.

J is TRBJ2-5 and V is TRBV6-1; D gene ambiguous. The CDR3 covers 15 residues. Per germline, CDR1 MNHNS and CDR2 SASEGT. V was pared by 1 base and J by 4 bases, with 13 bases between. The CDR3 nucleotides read TGTGCCAGCAGTGAAGGGCTAGTGGCCTCAGAGACCCAGTACTTC. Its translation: CASSEGLVASETQYF.

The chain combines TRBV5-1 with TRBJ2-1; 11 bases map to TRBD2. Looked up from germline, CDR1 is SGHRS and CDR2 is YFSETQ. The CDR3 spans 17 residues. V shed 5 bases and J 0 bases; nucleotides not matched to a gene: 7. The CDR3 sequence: CASRYFSGRGSYNEQFF. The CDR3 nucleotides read TGCGCCAGCAGATACTTTAGCGGGAGGGGCTCCTACAATGAGCAGTTCTTC.

The CDR3 protein is CATSRQGYNYGYTF. CDR3 coding DNA: TGTGCCACCAGTAGACAGGGATATAACTATGGCTACACCTTC. J is TRBJ1-2 and V is TRBV24-1; 7 nucleotides line up with TRBD1. The CDR3 contains 14 residues. Germline CDR1 KGHDR, CDR2 SFDVKD. V shed 6 bases, J shed 1 base, and the junction held 4 bases outside the gene matches.

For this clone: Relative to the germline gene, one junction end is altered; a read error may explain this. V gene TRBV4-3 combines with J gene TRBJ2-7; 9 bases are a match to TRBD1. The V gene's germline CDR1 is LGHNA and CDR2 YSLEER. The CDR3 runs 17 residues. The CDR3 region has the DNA TGCGCCAGCAGCCAAGATCTTGGCACAGGGGGCCCCTACGAGCAGTATTTC. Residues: CASSQDLGTGGPYEQYF.

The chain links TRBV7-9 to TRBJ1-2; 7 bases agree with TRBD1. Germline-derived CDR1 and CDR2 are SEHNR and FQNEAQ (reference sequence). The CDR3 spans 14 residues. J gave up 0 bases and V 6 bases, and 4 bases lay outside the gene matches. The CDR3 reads CASRSTGANYGYTF. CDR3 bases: TGTGCCAGCAGGTCCACAGGGGCTAACTATGGCTACACCTTC.

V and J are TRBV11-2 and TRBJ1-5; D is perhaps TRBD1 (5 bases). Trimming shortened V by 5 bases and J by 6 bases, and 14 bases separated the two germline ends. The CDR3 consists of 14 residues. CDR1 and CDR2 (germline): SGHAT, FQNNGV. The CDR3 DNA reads TGTGCCAGCAGCACGGACATTGTGGGTCAGCCCCAGCATTTT. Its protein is CASSTDIVGQPQHF.

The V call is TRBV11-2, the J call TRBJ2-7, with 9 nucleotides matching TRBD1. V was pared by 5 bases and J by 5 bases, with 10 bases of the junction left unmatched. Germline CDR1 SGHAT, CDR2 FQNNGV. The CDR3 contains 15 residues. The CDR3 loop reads CASSQDRGLLDEQYF. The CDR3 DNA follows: TGTGCCAGCAGCCAAGACAGGGGGTTATTGGACGAGCAGTACTTC.

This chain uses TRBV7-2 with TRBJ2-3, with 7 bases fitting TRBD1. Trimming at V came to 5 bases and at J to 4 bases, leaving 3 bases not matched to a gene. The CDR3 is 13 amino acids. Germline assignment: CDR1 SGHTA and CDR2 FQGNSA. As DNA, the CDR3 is TGTGCCAGCAGCGTACAGGGGTCAGATACGCAGTATTTT. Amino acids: CASSVQGSDTQYF.

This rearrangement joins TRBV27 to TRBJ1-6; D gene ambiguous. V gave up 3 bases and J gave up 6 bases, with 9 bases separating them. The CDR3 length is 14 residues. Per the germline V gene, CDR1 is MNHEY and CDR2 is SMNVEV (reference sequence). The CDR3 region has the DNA TGTGCCAGCAGTTTTTACGTCAGTAATTCACCCCTCCACTTT. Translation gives CASSFYVSNSPLHF.

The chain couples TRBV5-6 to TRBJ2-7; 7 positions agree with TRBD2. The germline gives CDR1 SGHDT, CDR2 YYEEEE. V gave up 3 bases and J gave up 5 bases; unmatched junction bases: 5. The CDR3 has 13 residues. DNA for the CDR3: TGTGCCAGCAGCTGGGGGGGTTCCCACGAGCAGTACTTC. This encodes CASSWGGSHEQYF.

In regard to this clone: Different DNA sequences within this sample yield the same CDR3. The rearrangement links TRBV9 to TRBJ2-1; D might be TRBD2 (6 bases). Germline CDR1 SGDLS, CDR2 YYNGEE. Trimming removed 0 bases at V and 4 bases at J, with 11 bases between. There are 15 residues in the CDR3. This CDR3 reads CASSVGRGSYNEQFF. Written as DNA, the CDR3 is TGTGCCAGCAGCGTAGGGAGGGGCTCATACAATGAGCAGTTCTTC.

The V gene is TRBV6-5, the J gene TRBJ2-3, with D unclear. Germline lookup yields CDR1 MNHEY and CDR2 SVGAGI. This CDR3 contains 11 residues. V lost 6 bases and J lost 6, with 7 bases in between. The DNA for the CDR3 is TGTGCCAGCAGCCCCTACGATACGCAGTATTTT. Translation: CASSPYDTQYF.